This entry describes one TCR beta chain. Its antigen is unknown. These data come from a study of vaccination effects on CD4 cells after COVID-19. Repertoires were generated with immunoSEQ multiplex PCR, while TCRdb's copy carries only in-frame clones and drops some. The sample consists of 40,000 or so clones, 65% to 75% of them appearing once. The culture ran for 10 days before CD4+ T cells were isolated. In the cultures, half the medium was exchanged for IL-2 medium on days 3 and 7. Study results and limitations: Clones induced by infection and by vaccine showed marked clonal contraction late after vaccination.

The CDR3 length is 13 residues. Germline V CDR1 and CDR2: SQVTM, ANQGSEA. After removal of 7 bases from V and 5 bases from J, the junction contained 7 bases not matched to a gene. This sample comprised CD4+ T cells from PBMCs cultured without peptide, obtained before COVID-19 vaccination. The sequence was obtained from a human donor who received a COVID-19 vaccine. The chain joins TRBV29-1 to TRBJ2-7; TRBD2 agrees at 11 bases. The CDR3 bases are TGCAGCGGCCTACTAGCGGGAGCCAACGAGCAGTACTTC. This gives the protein CSGLLAGANEQYF.